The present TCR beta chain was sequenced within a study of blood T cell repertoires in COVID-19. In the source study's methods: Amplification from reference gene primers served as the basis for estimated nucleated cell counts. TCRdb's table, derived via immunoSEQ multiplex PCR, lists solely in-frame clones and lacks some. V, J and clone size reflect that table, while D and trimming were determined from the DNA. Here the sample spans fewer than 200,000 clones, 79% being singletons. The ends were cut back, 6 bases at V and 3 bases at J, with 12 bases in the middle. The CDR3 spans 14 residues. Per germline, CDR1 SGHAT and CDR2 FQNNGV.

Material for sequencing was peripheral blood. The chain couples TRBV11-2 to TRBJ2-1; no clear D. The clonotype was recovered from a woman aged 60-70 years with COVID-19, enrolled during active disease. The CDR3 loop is CASSSGLDYNEQFF. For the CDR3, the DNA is TGTGCCAGCAGTTCGGGTTTAGACTACAATGAGCAGTTCTTC.